This TCR beta chain was found in a study of cytomegalovirus exposure and HLA in healthy donors. Regarding the study as a whole: Being indistinguishable, some V segments were excluded, TRBV6-2 and TRBV6-3 among them. No immune exposure information besides CMV serostatus was available. Analysis performed later showed TCR beta chains linked to HLA being more clonally expanded than equally common others.

PCR was performed using 60 Vbeta and 13 Jbeta primers. TCRdb's copy holds only in-frame clones and misses some; the assay was immunoSEQ multiplex PCR. The repertoire consists of about 97,000 clones, with 9.4% occurring once and the leading ten covering 4.5% to 6%. On this clone: Its antigen is unknown.

Germline values: CDR1 SGHVS, CDR2 FNYEAQ. J was trimmed by 5 bases and V by 0 bases; bases with no gene match: 8. This CDR3 spans 16 amino acids. Sequencing input: PBMCs. The sequence came from a man aged 50 or older in good health and CMV-seropositive. J is TRBJ2-3 and V is TRBV7-6; 7 nucleotides agree with TRBD2. CDR3 loop: CASSLARAGAGDTQYF. CDR3 DNA: TGTGCCAGCAGCTTAGCGAGGGCGGGAGCGGGAGATACGCAGTATTTT.